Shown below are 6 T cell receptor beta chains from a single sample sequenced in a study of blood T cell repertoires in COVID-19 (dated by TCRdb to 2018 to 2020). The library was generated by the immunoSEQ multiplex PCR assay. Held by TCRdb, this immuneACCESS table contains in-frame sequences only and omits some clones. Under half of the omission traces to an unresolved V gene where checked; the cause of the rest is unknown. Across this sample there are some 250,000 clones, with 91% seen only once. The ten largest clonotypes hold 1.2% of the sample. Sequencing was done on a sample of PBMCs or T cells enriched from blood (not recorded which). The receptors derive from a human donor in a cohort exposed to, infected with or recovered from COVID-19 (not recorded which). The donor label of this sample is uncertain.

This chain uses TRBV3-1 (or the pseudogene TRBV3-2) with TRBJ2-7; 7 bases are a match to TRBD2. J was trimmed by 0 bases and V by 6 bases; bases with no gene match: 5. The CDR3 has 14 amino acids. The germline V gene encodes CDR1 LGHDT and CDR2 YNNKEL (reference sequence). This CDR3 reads CASRGSGYSYEQYF. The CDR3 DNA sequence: TGTGCCAGCAGGGGTAGCGGGTACTCCTACGAGCAGTACTTC.

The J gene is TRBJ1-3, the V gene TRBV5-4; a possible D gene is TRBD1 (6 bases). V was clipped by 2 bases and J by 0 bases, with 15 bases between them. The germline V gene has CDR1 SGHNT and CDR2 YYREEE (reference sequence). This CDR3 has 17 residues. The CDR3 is CASSLGTRSGSGNTIYF. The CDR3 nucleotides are TGTGCCAGCAGCTTAGGGACACGAAGTGGCTCTGGAAACACCATATATTTT.

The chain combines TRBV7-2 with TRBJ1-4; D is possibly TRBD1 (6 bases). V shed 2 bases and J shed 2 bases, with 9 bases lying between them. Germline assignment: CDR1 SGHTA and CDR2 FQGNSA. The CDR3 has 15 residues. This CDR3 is CASSLQGRTNEKLFF. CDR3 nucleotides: TGTGCCAGCAGCTTACAGGGGCGGACTAATGAAAAACTGTTTTTT.

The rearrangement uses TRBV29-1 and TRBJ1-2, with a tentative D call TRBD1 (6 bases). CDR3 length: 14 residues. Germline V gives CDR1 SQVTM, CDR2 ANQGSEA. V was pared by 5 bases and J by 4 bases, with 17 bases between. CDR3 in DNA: TGCAGCGTTCTAACTATGACAGGTTCCTATGGCTACACCTTC. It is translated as CSVLTMTGSYGYTF.

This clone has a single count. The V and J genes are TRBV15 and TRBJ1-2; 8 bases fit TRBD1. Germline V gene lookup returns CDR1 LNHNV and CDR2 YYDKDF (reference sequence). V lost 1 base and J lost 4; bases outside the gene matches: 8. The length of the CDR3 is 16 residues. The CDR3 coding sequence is TGTGCCACCAGCAGAGGCCCCGACAGGGGCCCCTATGGCTACACCTTC. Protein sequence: CATSRGPDRGPYGYTF.

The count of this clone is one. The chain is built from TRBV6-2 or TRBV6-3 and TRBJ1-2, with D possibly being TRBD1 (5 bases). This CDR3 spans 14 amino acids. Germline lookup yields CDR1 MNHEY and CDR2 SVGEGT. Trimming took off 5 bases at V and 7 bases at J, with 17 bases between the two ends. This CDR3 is CASSQGSRVTGYTF. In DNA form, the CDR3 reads TGTGCCAGCAGTCAGGGCAGCAGGGTCACTGGCTACACCTTC.